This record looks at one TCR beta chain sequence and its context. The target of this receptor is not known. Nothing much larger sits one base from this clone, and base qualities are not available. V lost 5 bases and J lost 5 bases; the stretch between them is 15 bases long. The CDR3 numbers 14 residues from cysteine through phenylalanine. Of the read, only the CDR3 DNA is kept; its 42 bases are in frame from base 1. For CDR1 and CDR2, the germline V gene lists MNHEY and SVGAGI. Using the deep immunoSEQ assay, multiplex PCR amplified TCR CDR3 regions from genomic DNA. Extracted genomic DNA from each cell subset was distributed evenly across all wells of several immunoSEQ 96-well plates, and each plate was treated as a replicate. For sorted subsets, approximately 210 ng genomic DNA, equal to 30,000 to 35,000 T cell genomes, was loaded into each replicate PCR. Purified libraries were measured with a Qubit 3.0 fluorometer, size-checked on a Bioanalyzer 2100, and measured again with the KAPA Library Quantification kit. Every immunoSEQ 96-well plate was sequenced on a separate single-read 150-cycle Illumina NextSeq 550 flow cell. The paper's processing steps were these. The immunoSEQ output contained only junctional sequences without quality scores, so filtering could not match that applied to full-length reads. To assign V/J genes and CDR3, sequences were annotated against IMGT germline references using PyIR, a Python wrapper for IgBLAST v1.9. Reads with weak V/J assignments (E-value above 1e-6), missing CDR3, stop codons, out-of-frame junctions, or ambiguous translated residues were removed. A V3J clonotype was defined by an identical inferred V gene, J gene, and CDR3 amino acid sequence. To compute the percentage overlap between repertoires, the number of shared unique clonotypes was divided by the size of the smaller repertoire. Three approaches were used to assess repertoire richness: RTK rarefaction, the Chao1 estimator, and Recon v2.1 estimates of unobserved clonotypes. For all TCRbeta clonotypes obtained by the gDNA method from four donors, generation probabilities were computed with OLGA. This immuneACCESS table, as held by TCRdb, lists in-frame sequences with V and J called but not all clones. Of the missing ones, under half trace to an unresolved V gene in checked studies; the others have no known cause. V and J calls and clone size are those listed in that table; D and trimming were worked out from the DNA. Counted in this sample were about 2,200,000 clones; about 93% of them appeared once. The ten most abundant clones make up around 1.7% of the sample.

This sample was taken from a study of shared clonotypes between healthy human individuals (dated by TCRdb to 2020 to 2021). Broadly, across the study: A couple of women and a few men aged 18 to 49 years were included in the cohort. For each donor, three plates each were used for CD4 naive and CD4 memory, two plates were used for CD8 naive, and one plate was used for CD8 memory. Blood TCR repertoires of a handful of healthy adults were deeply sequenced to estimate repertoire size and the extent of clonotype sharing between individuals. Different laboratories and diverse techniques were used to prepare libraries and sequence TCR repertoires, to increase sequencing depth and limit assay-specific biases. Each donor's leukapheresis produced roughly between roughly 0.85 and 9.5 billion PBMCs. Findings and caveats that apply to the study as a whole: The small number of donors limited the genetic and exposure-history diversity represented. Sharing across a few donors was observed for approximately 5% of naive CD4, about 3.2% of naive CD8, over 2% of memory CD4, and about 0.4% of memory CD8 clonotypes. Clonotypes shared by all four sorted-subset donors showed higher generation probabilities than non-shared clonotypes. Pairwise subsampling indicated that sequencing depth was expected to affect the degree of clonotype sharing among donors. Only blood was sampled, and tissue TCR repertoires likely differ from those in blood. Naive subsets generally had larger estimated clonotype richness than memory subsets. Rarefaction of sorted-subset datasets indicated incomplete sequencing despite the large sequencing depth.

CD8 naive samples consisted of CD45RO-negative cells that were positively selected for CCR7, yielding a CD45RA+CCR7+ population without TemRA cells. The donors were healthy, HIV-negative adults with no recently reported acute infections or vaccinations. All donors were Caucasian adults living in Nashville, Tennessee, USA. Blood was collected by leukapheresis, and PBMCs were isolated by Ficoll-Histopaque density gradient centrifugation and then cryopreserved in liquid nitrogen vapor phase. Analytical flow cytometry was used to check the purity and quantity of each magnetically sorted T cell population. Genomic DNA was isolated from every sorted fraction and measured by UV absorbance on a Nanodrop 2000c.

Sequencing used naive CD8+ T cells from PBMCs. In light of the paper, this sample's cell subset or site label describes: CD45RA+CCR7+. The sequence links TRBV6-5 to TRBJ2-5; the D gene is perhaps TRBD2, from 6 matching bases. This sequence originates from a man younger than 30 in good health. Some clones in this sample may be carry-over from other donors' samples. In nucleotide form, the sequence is TGTGCCAGCAGTATAGGCGGGATAGGGGAGACCCAGTACTTC. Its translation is CASSIGGIGETQYF.